This T cell receptor (beta chain) was documented in a study of T-cell reconstitution after alpha-beta-depleted transplantation in children. Germline-derived CDR1 and CDR2 are MNHEY and SVGAGI. The CDR3 totals 15 residues. V was trimmed by 0 bases and J by 4 bases, leaving 10 bases between them. Study-level findings and limits: It was newly produced T cells that mostly accounted for T-cell counts and diversity one year after transplant. Several patients had high TCRbeta diversity at day 60; it came from surviving recipient T cells and thymic progenitors. The study reportedly traced alpha-beta T cells about two months after transplant to several hundred expanded graft clones.

Library preparation (for TCRbeta) was performed with unique molecular identifiers. Via MiXCR, TCRdb re-called the PCR reads, giving one row per CDR3 protein. In the table there are 700,000 to 850,000 distinct CDR3 sequences, under 20% of which are singletons. With respect to this clonotype: The antigen is not known.

Sequences were derived from PBMCs, mostly from graft donor cells, sampled 360 days after TCRalphabeta/CD19-depleted stem cell transplant. The TCR originated in a male patient between 5 and 17 years old who had a stem cell transplant for acute lymphoblastic leukemia, so the T cells may come from the graft donor. The V and J genes are TRBV6-5 and TRBJ2-1; D not resolved. CDR3 region: CASSYSSRLYNEQFF. Written as DNA, the CDR3 is TGTGCCAGCAGTTACTCGAGCAGACTTTACAATGAGCAGTTCTTC.